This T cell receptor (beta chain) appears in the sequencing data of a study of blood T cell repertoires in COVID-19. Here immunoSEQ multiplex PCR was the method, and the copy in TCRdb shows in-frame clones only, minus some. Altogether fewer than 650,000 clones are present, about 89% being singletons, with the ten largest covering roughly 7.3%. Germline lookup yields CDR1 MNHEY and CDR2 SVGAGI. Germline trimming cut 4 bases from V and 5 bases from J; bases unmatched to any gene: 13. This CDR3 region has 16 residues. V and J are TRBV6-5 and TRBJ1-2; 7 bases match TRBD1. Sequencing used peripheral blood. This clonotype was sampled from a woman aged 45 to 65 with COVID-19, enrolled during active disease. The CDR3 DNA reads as TGTGCCAGCAGTTGGGGACAGTTCTTTCCCCTTTATGGCTACACCTTC. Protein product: CASSWGQFFPLYGYTF.